This T cell receptor (beta chain) was captured in a study of T-cell memory formation after mild COVID-19. TCRdb recomputed calls from the 5' RACE reads with MiXCR, one row per CDR3 protein. There are hundreds of thousands of distinct CDR3 sequences in the sample; 20% to 25% occur only once, and around 8.7% lies in the top ten. The CDR3 spans 13 residues. Trimming took 3 bases from V and 1 from J, leaving 10 bases between them. The germline CDR1 and CDR2 sequences are GTSNPN and SVGIG (reference sequence). The source of this sequence is an adult woman who had mild COVID-19 (a few samples of this study predate the infection). Cell type and time point are not known. The sequenced sample consisted of PBMCs or a T cell subset sorted from them (not recorded which). V usage is TRBV30 and J usage is TRBJ2-7, with no clear D. The CDR3 loop is CAWSRKPSYEQYF. CDR3 nucleotide sequence: TGTGCCTGGAGCCGGAAACCTTCCTACGAGCAGTACTTC. The full variable domain, its missing parts supplied by reference TRBV30 and TRBJ2-7, is SQTIHQWPATLVQPVGSPLSLECTVEGTSNPNLYWYRQAAGRGLQLLFYSVGIGQISSEVPQNLSASRPQDRQFILSSKKLLLSDSGFYLCAWSRKPSYEQYFGPGTRLTVT.